This paragraph reports one T cell receptor (beta chain). Antigen specificity is unknown. The sample is drawn from a study of CD8+ T cells in alopecia areata. Treatment defined: oral pan-JAK inhibitor, 5-10 mg twice daily. Findings of the study overall: In scalp and blood during tofacitinib, many expanded lesional clones persisted.

Reverse transcription of extracted RNA yielded cDNA, which provided the sequencing template. The repertoire was sequenced with immunoSEQ multiplex PCR; TCRdb's copy has only in-frame clones and lacks some. The sample has approximately 220,000 clones; approximately 38% are singletons. Germline V gives CDR1 SNHLY, CDR2 FYNNEI. The V gene end was trimmed by 9 bases and the J gene end by 6 bases; junction bases not matched to a gene: 6. This CDR3 has 12 amino acids. The sequence was collected from a human donor with alopecia areata. V gene TRBV2 combines with J gene TRBJ2-3; 7 bases map to TRBD1. This sample comprised CD4+ T cells sorted from blood, obtained at approximately week 30, from a patient treated with tofacitinib. CDR3 region: CASRQGADTQYF. The CDR3, as DNA: TGTGCCAGTCGACAGGGTGCTGATACGCAGTATTTT.